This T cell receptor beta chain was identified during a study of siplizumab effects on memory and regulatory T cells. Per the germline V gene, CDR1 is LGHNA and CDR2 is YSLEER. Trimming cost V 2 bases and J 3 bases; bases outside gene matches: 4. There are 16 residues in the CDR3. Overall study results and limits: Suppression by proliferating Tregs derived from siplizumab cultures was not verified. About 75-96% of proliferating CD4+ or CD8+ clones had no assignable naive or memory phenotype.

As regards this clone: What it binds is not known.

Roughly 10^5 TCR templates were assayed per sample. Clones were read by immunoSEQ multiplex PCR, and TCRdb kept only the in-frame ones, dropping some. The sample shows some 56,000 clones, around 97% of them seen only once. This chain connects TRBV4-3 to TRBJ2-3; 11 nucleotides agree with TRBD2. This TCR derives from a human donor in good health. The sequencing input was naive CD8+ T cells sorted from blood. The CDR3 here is CASSQIAGGPTDTQYF. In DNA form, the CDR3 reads TGCGCCAGCAGCCAAATAGCGGGAGGGCCAACAGATACGCAGTATTTT.